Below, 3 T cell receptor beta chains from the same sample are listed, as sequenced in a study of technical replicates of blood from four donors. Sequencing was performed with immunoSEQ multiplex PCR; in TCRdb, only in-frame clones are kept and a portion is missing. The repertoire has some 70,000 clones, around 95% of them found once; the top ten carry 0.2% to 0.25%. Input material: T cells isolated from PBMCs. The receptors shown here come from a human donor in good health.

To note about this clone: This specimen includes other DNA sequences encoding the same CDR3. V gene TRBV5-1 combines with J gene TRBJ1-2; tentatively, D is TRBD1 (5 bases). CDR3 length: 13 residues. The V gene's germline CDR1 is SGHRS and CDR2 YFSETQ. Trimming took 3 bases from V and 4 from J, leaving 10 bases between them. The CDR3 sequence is CASSSGGGYGYTF. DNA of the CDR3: TGCGCCAGCAGCTCGGGGGGGGGCTATGGCTACACCTTC. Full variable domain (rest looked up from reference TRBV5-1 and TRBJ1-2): KAGVTQTPRYLIKTRGQQVTLSCSPISGHRSVSWYQQTPGQGLQFLFEYFSETQRNKGNFPGRFSGRQFSNSRSEMNVSTLELGDSALYLCASSSGGGYGYTFGSGTRLTVV.

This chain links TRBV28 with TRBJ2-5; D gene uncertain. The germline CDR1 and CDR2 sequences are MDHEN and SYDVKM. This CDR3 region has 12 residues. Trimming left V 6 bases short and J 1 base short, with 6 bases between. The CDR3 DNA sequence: TGTGCCAGCAGCCCTTTCCAAGAGACCCAGTACTTC. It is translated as CASSPFQETQYF.

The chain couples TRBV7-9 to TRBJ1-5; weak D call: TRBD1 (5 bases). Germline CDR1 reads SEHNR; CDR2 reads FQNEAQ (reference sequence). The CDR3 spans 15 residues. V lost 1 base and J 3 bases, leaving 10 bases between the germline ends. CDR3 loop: CASSLVGDINQPQHF. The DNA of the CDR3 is TGTGCCAGCAGCTTAGTAGGGGATATCAATCAGCCCCAGCATTTT. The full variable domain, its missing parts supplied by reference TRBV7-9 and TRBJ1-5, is DTGVSQNPRHKITKRGQNVTFRCDPISEHNRLYWYRQTLGQGPEFLTYFQNEAQLEKSRLLSDRFSAERPKGSFSTLEIQRTEQGDSAMYLCASSLVGDINQPQHFGDGTRLSIL.